These 20 T cell receptor beta chains originate from one sample sequenced in a study of identical twins. TCRdb recomputed calls from the 5' RACE reads with MiXCR, one row per CDR3 protein. The sample contains about 890,000 distinct CDR3 sequences, 10% to 15% of which appear only once. These records were also assigned to another study, of yellow fever vaccine responses in identical twins.

The sequencing sample was made of PBMCs. The receptors originated from a woman aged 18-35 years in good health.

This sequence joins TRBV12-3 or TRBV12-4 and TRBJ2-3; D is perhaps TRBD2 (6 bases). V was trimmed by 6 bases and J by 3 bases, leaving 13 bases between them. There are 14 residues in the CDR3. CDR3 bases: TGTGCCAGCAGCCTAGCGAGTCGTACAGATACGCAGTATTTT. Translation: CASSLASRTDTQYF.

The chain recombines TRBV7-9 with TRBJ2-5, with D unclear. CDR1 and CDR2 from the germline V gene are SEHNR and FQNEAQ (reference sequence). V was pared by 5 bases and J by 7 bases, with 14 bases between. The CDR3 length is 13 residues. CDR3 DNA sequence: TGTGCCAGCAGCCCGGTGGCAAAAGGGACCCAGTACTTC. Translation: CASSPVAKGTQYF.

The chain couples TRBV20-1 to TRBJ1-5; D may be TRBD1 (6 bases). The germline V gene has CDR1 DFQATT and CDR2 SNEGSKA (reference sequence). This CDR3 spans 16 amino acids. Trimming removed 0 bases from V and 2 bases from J, with 14 bases in between. The CDR3 region is CSARERGQGGNQPQHF. For the CDR3, the DNA is TGCAGTGCTAGAGAGAGGGGACAAGGGGGCAATCAGCCCCAGCATTTT.

V and J are TRBV7-8 and TRBJ1-6; TRBD1 might be the D (5 bases). Trimming removed 1 base at V and 7 bases at J, with 11 bases between. This CDR3 has 15 amino acids. Germline V gives CDR1 SGHVS, CDR2 FQNEAQ. The chain's CDR3 is CASSLGGLMNSPLHF. The CDR3 bases are TGTGCCAGCAGCTTAGGGGGCCTGATGAATTCACCCCTCCACTTT. Looking up the rest from reference TRBV7-8 and TRBJ1-6 gives the full variable domain: GAGVSQSPRYKVAKRGQDVALRCDPISGHVSLFWYQQALGQGPEFLTYFQNEAQLDKSGLPSDRFFAERPEGSVSTLKIQRTQQEDSAVYLCASSLGGLMNSPLHFGNGTRLTVT.

This clonotype was picked up a small number of times. The V gene is TRBV5-1, the J gene TRBJ2-5; the match to TRBD2 covers 9 bases. V lost 4 bases, J lost 1 base, and 11 bases stayed unmatched. The germline V gene encodes CDR1 SGHRS and CDR2 YFSETQ. CDR3 length: 17 residues. The CDR3 region is CASSPEGSGSFQETQYF. In nucleotides, the CDR3 is TGCGCCAGCAGCCCGGAGGGTAGCGGGAGCTTCCAAGAGACCCAGTACTTC.

This clonotype was seen ten or more times. The genes are TRBV6-1 and TRBJ1-1, with D tentatively TRBD1 (5 bases). The V and J ends lost 7 bases and 1 base respectively, with 13 bases between them. CDR1 and CDR2 from the germline V gene are MNHNS and SASEGT. This CDR3 has 14 residues. The chain's CDR3 is CASKSVQANTEAFF. CDR3 in DNA: TGTGCCAGCAAATCGGTACAGGCGAACACTGAAGCTTTCTTT.

The CDR3 is CASSLAVGSGRVYNEQFF. CDR3 nucleotide sequence: TGTGCCAGCAGCTTAGCGGTCGGTAGCGGGAGGGTTTACAATGAGCAGTTCTTC. This chain joins TRBV7-2 and TRBJ2-1, with 11 bases matching TRBD2. Germline V gives CDR1 SGHTA, CDR2 FQGNSA. After removal of 0 bases from V and 4 bases from J, the junction contained 8 bases not matched to a gene. This CDR3 spans 18 amino acids. Filled out from reference TRBV7-2 and TRBJ2-1, the complete variable domain reads GAGVSQSPSNKVTEKGKDVELRCDPISGHTALYWYRQSLGQGLEFLIYFQGNSAPDKSGLPSDRFSAERTGGSVSTLTIQRTQQEDSAVYLCASSLAVGSGRVYNEQFFGPGTRLTVL.

This clonotype was recorded a few times. The chain joins TRBV29-1 to TRBJ2-3; D not resolved. Per the germline V gene, CDR1 is SQVTM and CDR2 is ANQGSEA. V was shortened by 6 bases and J by 0 bases, with 7 bases between the two germline ends. The CDR3 consists of 12 residues. The CDR3 loop reads CSVSLSTDTQYF. The CDR3 bases are TGCAGCGTCTCGCTTAGCACAGATACGCAGTATTTT.

The chain joins TRBV5-1 to TRBJ2-3; 11 bases align to TRBD2. The germline CDR1 and CDR2 sequences are SGHRS and YFSETQ. V dropped 0 bases and J dropped 6; count of bases not matched to a gene: 21. The CDR3 consists of 21 residues. CDR3 in amino acids: CASSLADSGLAGGLGQDTQYF. The CDR3 bases are TGCGCCAGCAGCTTGGCGGATAGCGGGCTAGCGGGAGGACTCGGGCAGGATACGCAGTATTTT.

The CDR3 reads CASSQNRGSAQETQYF. As DNA, the CDR3 is TGTGCCAGCAGCCAAAATAGAGGTAGCGCCCAAGAGACCCAGTACTTC. This rearrangement joins TRBV3-1 to TRBJ2-5, with D perhaps TRBD2 (5 bases). Trimming pared 2 bases from V and 1 base from J, leaving 14 bases between. CDR3 length: 16 residues. CDR1 and CDR2 (germline): LGHDT, YNNKEL (reference sequence).

This clonotype was recorded at least ten times. The V call is TRBV12-3 or TRBV12-4, the J call TRBJ2-7; D remains unclear. With 5 bases removed from V and 5 bases from J, the gap between germline ends came to 13 bases. The CDR3 has 13 amino acids. The CDR3: CASSTLRPDEQYF. Here the CDR3 DNA reads TGTGCCAGCAGTACCCTCAGACCAGACGAGCAGTACTTC.

There are a few counts of this clonotype. The chain links TRBV4-1 to TRBJ1-2, with a tentative D call TRBD1 (5 bases). The CDR3 is 16 residues long. V was trimmed by 4 bases and J by 2 bases, leaving 17 bases between them. Germline-derived CDR1 and CDR2 are MGHRA and YSYEKL. CDR3 DNA: TGCGCCAGCAGCCTACAGTCCGGAGGGGCCAACTATGGCTACACCTTC. It is translated as CASSLQSGGANYGYTF.

This clonotype showed up just a few times. The chain uses TRBV12-3 or TRBV12-4 and TRBJ2-2, with TRBD2 matching 7 bases. The V segment lost 3 bases and the J segment 5 bases; nucleotides outside the gene matches: 6. The length of the CDR3 is 15 residues. CDR3 in amino acids: CASSFRGGVTGELFF. The CDR3 nucleotides read TGTGCCAGCAGTTTTCGGGGAGGGGTTACCGGGGAGCTGTTTTTT.

The sample holds a few counts of this clonotype. The chain employs TRBV20-1 and TRBJ1-1, with D perhaps TRBD1 (6 bases). Germline CDR1 DFQATT, CDR2 SNEGSKA (reference sequence). V lost 7 bases to trimming and J lost 0 bases, with 18 bases between them. The length of the CDR3 is 15 residues. CDR3 in amino acids: CSVRWRGRMNTEAFF. The CDR3 nucleotides are TGCAGTGTCAGATGGCGGGGGCGTATGAACACTGAAGCTTTCTTT.

V and J are TRBV4-1 and TRBJ2-3; D remains ambiguous. This CDR3 is 12 amino acids long. CDR1 and CDR2 (germline): MGHRA, YSYEKL. Trimming pared 2 bases from V and 5 bases from J, leaving 5 bases between. The CDR3, as DNA: TGCGCCAGCAGCCAATCGGGAGATACGCAGTATTTT. The encoded protein is CASSQSGDTQYF.

This clonotype was seen ten or more times. One end of the junction fails to match germline, which may point to a read error. The chain has TRBV5-1 and TRBJ2-1, with 7 positions matching TRBD2. Germline V gene lookup returns CDR1 SGHRS and CDR2 YFSETQ. This CDR3 comprises 15 residues. The chain's CDR3 is CASSLEAGTYNEQFF. The CDR3 DNA reads as TGTGCCAGCAGCTTAGAAGCGGGGACTTACAATGAGCAGTTCTTC.

This clonotype showed up many times. J is TRBJ1-1 and V is TRBV12-3 or TRBV12-4; D not certain. The V and J ends lost 3 bases and 4 bases respectively, with 6 bases between them. The CDR3 totals 12 residues. CDR3 amino acids: CASSFLGTEAFF. For the CDR3, the DNA is TGTGCCAGCAGTTTCTTAGGCACTGAAGCTTTCTTT.

This clonotype was seen a few times. V gene TRBV5-1 combines with J gene TRBJ1-1; 7 bases match TRBD1. This CDR3 contains 14 residues. The germline V gene has CDR1 SGHRS and CDR2 YFSETQ. V trimming: 4 bases; J trimming: 0 bases; junction bases outside the gene matches: 3. This CDR3 is CASSGGGLNTEAFF. In nucleotides, the CDR3 is TGCGCCAGCAGCGGAGGGGGCTTGAACACTGAAGCTTTCTTT.

This chain joins TRBV20-1 and TRBJ2-5, with D perhaps assigned TRBD1 or TRBD2 (6 bases each). V shed 3 bases and J shed 2 bases, with 13 bases lying between them. The CDR3 loop spans 14 amino acids. From germline, CDR1 is DFQATT and CDR2 SNEGSKA (reference sequence). CDR3 in DNA: TGCAGTGCTAGTACTACAGGGAGGCAAGAGACCCAGTACTTC. As protein: CSASTTGRQETQYF.

The chain uses TRBV12-3 or TRBV12-4 and TRBJ1-6; D is uncertain. The CDR3 loop spans 14 amino acids. V gave up 4 bases and J gave up 7 bases, with 11 bases separating them. DNA for the CDR3: TGTGCCAGCAGTTCTCGCCCGGAGAATTCACCCCTCCACTTT. This sequence encodes CASSSRPENSPLHF.